This note documents a single T cell receptor beta chain sequence. What it recognizes is unknown. CDR3 length: 13 residues. V trimming: 5 bases; J trimming: 3 bases; junction bases outside the gene matches: 4. Per the germline V gene, CDR1 is LNHDA and CDR2 is SQIVND (reference sequence). This specimen comes from a study of cytomegalovirus exposure and HLA in healthy donors. 13 Jbeta primers and 60 Vbeta primers were used for the PCR. Repertoires were generated with immunoSEQ multiplex PCR, while TCRdb's copy carries only in-frame clones and drops some. The sample shows about 210,000 clones, roughly 78% of them seen only once. General study points: Apparent HLA restriction characterized most CMV-associated TCR beta chains in a later analysis.

The source of this sequence is a boy between 10 and 17 years old in good health and CMV-seronegative. The sequenced material came from PBMCs. The chain employs TRBV19 and TRBJ2-7, with TRBD1 matching 7 bases. For the CDR3, the DNA is TGTGCCAGTAGTCCGGGACAGATCTACGAGCAGTACTTC. Amino acid sequence: CASSPGQIYEQYF.